The entry below describes one T cell receptor (beta chain). The data stem from a study of cytomegalovirus exposure and HLA in healthy donors. The V gene's germline CDR1 is MNHEY and CDR2 SVGAGI. The CDR3 covers 14 residues. The V end lost 7 bases, the J end lost 0 bases, and 10 bases lay between the germline ends. The PCR employed 60 Vbeta primers together with 13 Jbeta primers. The assay was immunoSEQ multiplex PCR, and TCRdb's table has in-frame clones only and misses some. Of approximately 280,000 clones in the sample, about 90% were seen once. The J gene is TRBJ1-3, the V gene TRBV6-5, with D unresolved. The source material was PBMCs. The clonotype originates from a woman aged 18-29 years in good health and CMV-seronegative. The CDR3 loop reads CASTAVSSGNTIYF. In nucleotides, the CDR3 is TGTGCCAGCACTGCGGTCAGCTCTGGAAACACCATATATTTT.